The source of this T cell receptor beta chain is a study of vaccination and CD4 T cells after COVID-19. The overall study: Diagnosis preceded the drawing of post-COVID samples by a median approximately 110 days (range 35 to 161). Overlapping spike pools from SARS-CoV-2 and HCoV-NL63, HCoV-OC43 and HCoV-229E served as culture stimuli.

About this clonotype itself: What it binds is unknown.

The Oncomine TCR Beta short-read assay was applied to DNA of cultured CD4+ T cells. Cultured CD4+ T cells were the source of extracted genomic DNA. MiXCR, run by TCRdb on the PCR reads, gives a single entry per CDR3 protein. The data show roughly 15,000 distinct CDR3 sequences, more than 25% seen once. Treatment denoted: approximately nine-day PBMC culture with coronavirus spike peptide pools or control peptides (ViraFEST assay). The study, taken as a whole, reports: Early post-infection timepoints were not included, and relatively few convalescent patients were studied.

This sequence was found in a human donor with COVID-19. Sequenced: cultured CD4+ T cells from blood.

The CDR3 spells CASSLAQGGRNTEAFF. The CDR3 DNA is TGTGCCAGCAGCTTAGCGCAAGGGGGAAGGAACACTGAAGCTTTCTTT. This sequence joins TRBV7-8 and TRBJ1-1, with D maybe TRBD1 (6 bases). This CDR3 contains 16 residues. Trimming cost V 0 bases and J 1 base, with 12 bases left between them. CDR1 and CDR2 (germline): SGHVS, FQNEAQ.